A selection of T cell receptor beta chains follows, all from one sample in a study of cytomegalovirus exposure and HLA in healthy donors. Only in-frame clones appear in the TCRdb table, and some are missing; sequencing was by immunoSEQ multiplex PCR. The profile shows some 140,000 clones, 80% to 90% of them singletons. The sequenced sample was PBMCs. These receptor sequences come from a young man in good health and CMV-seropositive. The conserved cysteine and the conserved F or W are not part of the CDR3 here.

TRBJ2-4	TRBV13	ASRTKVAKNIQY
TRBJ1-5	TRBV27	ASTPAGQSLRPQH
TRBJ1-2	TRBV6-5	ASSRGTGHLSGYT
TRBJ1-2	TRBV11-2	ASSPYTGVYGYT
TRBJ2-3	TRBV21-1	ASSIPMWGGQDTQY
TRBJ1-5	TRBV6-5	ASNPTGVRQPQH
TRBJ2-2	TRBV2	ASSVLAGGKTGELF
TRBJ1-5	TRBV5-5	ASSFNVGAGDSNQPQH
TRBJ1-2	TRBV20-1	SAPGSGGYT
TRBJ2-7	TRBV7-3	ASSPGLGSEQY
TRBJ2-1	TRBV6-6	ASSDGGTSVNEQF
TRBJ1-5	TRBV6-5	ASSLLGTGGNQPQH
TRBJ1-2	TRBV5-1	ASSRDGQGAYGYT
TRBJ1-4	TRBV5-8	ASSWDRGYEKLF
TRBJ2-1	TRBV7-7	ASSLDPGGGFCNEQF
TRBJ1-3	TRBV7-9	ASSAQTGAGNTIY
TRBJ2-7	TRBV27	ASSLPGNSYEQY
TRBJ1-1	TRBV19	ASSVDRGTEAF
TRBJ2-1	TRBV7-2	ASSLAQAGARGEQF
TRBJ2-1	TRBV7-8	ASSGDPGGRDEQF
TRBJ2-7	TRBV13	ASSGRVREQY
TRBJ2-3	TRBV6-9	ASRVPSGIRTQY
TRBJ2-7	TRBV5-1	ASSTPDRGRSYEQY
TRBJ1-1	TRBV25-1	ASSEIQGGMNTEAF
TRBJ2-7	TRBV6-5	ASSKGGYEQY
TRBJ2-2	TRBV6-5	ASSHTGRDTGELF
TRBJ2-7	TRBV9	ASSPIWGVDEQY
TRBJ1-3	TRBV9	ASSPQGTRLSGNTIY
TRBJ2-3	TRBV27	ASSLGPSVSSTDTQY
TRBJ2-3	TRBV9	ASSVEGRGVDTQY
TRBJ1-3	TRBV9	ASSPRPAGGSGNTIY
TRBJ1-1	TRBV7-2	ASSFGGRTEAF
TRBJ2-7	TRBV29-1	SVEMAGTYEQY
TRBJ2-1	TRBV27	ASRPLVVGADNEQF
TRBJ2-7	TRBV10-3	AISESGLAGREQY
TRBJ2-7	TRBV5-4	ASSPDKTYEQY